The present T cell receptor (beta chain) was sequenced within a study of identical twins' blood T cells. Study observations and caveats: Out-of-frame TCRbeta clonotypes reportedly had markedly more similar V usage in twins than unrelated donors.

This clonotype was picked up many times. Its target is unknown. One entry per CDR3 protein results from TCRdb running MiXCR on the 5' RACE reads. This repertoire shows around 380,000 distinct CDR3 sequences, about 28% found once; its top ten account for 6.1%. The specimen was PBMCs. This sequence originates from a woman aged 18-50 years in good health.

Here the CDR3 reads CASSLLSWGAGNQPQHF. For the CDR3, the DNA is TGTGCCAGCAGTTTACTTTCTTGGGGGGCTGGCAATCAGCCCCAGCATTTT. This sequence joins TRBV12-3 or TRBV12-4 and TRBJ1-5, with D maybe TRBD1 (6 bases). With 2 bases removed from V and 2 bases from J, the gap between germline ends came to 16 bases. The CDR3 consists of 17 residues.